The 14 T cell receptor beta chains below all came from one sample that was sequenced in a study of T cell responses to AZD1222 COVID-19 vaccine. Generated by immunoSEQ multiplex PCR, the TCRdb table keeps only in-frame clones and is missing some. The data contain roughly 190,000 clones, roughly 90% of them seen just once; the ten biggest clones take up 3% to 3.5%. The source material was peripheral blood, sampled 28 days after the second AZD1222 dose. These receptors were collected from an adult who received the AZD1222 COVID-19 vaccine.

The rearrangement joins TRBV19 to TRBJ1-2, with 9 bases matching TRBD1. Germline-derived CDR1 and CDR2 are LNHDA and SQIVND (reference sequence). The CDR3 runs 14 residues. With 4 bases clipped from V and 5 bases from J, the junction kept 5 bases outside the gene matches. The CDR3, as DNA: TGTGCCAGTAGTACCCGGACAGGGGATTATGGCTACACCTTC. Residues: CASSTRTGDYGYTF.

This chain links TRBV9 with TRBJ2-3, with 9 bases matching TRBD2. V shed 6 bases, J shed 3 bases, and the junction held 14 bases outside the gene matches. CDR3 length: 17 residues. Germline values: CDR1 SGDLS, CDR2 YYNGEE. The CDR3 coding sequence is TGTGCCAGCACCTCTCACGGGGCTAGCGGGAATACAGATACGCAGTATTTT. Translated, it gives CASTSHGASGNTDTQYF.

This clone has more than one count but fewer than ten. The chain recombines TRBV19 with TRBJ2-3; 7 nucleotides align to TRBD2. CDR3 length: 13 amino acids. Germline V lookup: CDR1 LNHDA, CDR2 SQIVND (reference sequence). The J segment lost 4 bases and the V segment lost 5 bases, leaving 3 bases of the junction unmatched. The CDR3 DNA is TGTGCCAGTAGTCCTCGGGGGGCAGATACGCAGTATTTT. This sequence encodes CASSPRGADTQYF.

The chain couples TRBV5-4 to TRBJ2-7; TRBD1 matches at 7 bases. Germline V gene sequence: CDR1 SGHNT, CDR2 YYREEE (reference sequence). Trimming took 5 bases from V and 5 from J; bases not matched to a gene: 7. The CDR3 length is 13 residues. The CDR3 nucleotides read TGTGCCAGCAGTCACTCTGGGACAGACGAGCAGTACTTC. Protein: CASSHSGTDEQYF.

CDR3 nucleotides: TGTGCCAGCAGCCAAGCCCGAATTGACAGGGGGAAGGGGAACACCGGGGAGCTGTTTTTT. As protein: CASSQARIDRGKGNTGELFF. The chain employs TRBV14 and TRBJ2-2, with 9 bases matching TRBD1. The J segment lost 1 base and the V segment lost 1 base, leaving 13 bases of the junction unmatched. This CDR3 contains 20 residues. Germline V gives CDR1 SGHDN, CDR2 FVKESK.

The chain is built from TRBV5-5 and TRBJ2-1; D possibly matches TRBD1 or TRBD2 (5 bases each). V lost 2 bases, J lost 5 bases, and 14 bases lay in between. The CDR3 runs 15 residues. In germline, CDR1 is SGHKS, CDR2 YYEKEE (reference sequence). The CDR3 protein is CASSFTGTTNNEQFF. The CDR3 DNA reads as TGTGCCAGCAGCTTCACCGGGACCACAAACAATGAGCAGTTCTTC. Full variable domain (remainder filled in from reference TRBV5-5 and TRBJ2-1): DAGVTQSPTHLIKTRGQQVTLRCSPISGHKSVSWYQQVLGQGPQFIFQYYEKEERGRGNFPDRFSARQFPNYSSELNVNALLLGDSALYLCASSFTGTTNNEQFFGPGTRLTVL.

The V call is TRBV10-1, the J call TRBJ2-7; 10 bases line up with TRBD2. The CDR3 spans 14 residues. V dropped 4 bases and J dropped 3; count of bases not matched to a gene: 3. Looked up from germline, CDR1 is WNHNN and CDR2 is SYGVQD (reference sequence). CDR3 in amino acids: CASSGTSGSYEQYF. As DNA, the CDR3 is TGCGCCAGCAGTGGGACTAGCGGCAGCTACGAGCAGTACTTC.

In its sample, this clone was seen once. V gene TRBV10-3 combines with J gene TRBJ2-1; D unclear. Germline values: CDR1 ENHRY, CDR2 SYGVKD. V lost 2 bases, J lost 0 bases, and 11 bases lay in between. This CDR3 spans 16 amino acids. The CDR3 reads CAISERPTSSYNEQFF. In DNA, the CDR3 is TGTGCCATCAGTGAGAGACCTACGAGCTCCTACAATGAGCAGTTCTTC.

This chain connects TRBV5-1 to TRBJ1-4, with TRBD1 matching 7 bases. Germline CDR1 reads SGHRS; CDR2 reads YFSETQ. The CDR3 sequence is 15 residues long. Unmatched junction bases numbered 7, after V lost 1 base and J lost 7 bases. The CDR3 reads CASSLRQGEAEKLFF. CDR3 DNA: TGCGCCAGCAGCTTGAGACAGGGTGAAGCTGAAAAACTGTTTTTT.

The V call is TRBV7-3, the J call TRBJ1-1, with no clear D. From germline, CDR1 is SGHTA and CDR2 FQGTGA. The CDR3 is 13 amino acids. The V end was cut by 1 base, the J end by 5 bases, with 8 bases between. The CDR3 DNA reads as TGTGCCAGCAGCTTAAGGGATAGGACTGAAGCTTTCTTT. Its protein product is CASSLRDRTEAFF.

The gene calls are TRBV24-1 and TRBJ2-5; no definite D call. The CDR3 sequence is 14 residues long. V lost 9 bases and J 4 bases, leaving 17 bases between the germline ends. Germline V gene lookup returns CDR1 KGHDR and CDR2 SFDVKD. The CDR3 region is CATRGDGRSETQYF. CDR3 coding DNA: TGTGCCACCCGAGGTGACGGGCGGTCAGAGACCCAGTACTTC.

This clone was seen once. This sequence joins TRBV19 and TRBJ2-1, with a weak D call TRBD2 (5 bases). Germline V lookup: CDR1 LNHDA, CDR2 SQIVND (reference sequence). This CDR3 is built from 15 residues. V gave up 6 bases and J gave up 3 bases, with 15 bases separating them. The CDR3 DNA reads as TGTGCCAGTAGCAATGAGAGGACTCTCTACAATGAGCAGTTCTTC. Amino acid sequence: CASSNERTLYNEQFF.

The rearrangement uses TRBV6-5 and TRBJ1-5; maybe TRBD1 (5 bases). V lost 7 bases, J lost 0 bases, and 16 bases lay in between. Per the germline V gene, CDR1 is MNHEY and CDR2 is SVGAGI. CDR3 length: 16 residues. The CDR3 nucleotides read TGTGCCAGCAAATACTCCCTGGGGGTTAGCAATCAGCCCCAGCATTTT. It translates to CASKYSLGVSNQPQHF.

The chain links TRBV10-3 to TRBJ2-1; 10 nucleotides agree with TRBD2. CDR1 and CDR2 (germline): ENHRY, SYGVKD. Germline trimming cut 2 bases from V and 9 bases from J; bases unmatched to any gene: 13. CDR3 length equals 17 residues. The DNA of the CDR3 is TGTGCCATCAGTGAGGGGCCAGCGGGAGGGATCCTGGGTGAGCAGTTCTTC. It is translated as CAISEGPAGGILGEQFF.